This is a list of T cell receptor beta chains from one sample in a study of beta chain features in type 1 diabetes. Method: immunoSEQ multiplex PCR; TCRdb's copy keeps in-frame clones and lacks some. This table holds approximately 170,000 clones, roughly 9% found once. The specimen sequenced was central memory CD4+ T cells from blood. The origin of the receptors is a woman in her late teens or twenties in good health. The CDR3 runs from the conserved cysteine through the conserved F or W. The D gene is left open where the match is weak. Expanded clones get a size class; other rows say once, few or many, or leave the size out.

>TRBJ2-5|-|-|TRBV7-8
CASSSNSETQYF
TGTGCCAGCAGCTCTAACTCCGAGACCCAGTACTTC
>TRBJ1-1|-|few|TRBV5-1
CASSLGRTEAFF
TGCGCCAGCAGCTTGGGGAGGACTGAAGCTTTCTTT
>TRBJ2-7|TRBD2|-|TRBV7-9
CASSPGLANYEQYF
TGTGCCAGCAGCCCGGGACTAGCGAACTACGAGCAGTACTTC
>TRBJ2-2|-|-|TRBV5-4
CASSLRGITNTGELFF
TGTGCCAGCAGCCTGAGAGGGATTACGAACACCGGGGAGCTGTTTTTT
>TRBJ2-7|TRBD2|-|TRBV5-4
CASSSRTSLGYDQYF
TGTGCCAGCAGCTCGCGGACTAGTCTGGGGTATGATCAGTACTTC
>TRBJ1-4|-|few|TRBV29-1
CSVVGSSGEKLFF
TGCAGCGTTGTTGGCAGTTCGGGGGAAAAACTGTTTTTT
>TRBJ2-5|TRBD1|-|TRBV11-2
CASSFQGAQETQYF
TGTGCCAGCAGCTTCCAGGGGGCCCAAGAGACCCAGTACTTC
>TRBJ1-2|-|few|TRBV18
CASSPDLAGPGYTF
TGTGCCAGCTCACCAGACTTAGCAGGGCCTGGCTACACCTTC
>TRBJ1-2|-|-|TRBV29-1
CSVDTGYKYTF
TGCAGCGTTGATACGGGGTATAAATACACCTTC
>TRBJ2-5|-|-|TRBV5-1
CASSGDAQGIQETQYF
TGCGCCAGCAGCGGGGACGCGCAGGGGATTCAAGAGACCCAGTACTTC
>TRBJ1-2|-|-|TRBV9
CASSPEGGVGGYTF
TGTGCCAGCAGCCCAGAAGGGGGGGTCGGGGGCTACACCTTC
>TRBJ2-1|TRBD2|few|TRBV12-5
CASSRGLALNEQFF
TGTGCTAGTAGTAGAGGACTAGCGCTTAATGAGCAGTTCTTC
>TRBJ1-5|-|-|TRBV30
CAWSVGGTANQPQHF
TGTGCCTGGAGTGTGGGTGGCACAGCCAATCAGCCCCAGCATTTT
>TRBJ2-5|TRBD2|few|TRBV7-7
CASSSGLAESETQYF
TGTGCTAGCAGCTCGGGACTAGCGGAATCGGAGACCCAGTACTTC
>TRBJ2-5|-|-|TRBV18
CASSPPAGWETQYF
TGTGCCAGCTCACCACCCGCAGGGTGGGAGACCCAGTACTTC
>TRBJ2-3|-|few|TRBV28
CASSFPPVPDTQYF
TGTGCCAGCAGTTTTCCCCCTGTTCCAGATACGCAGTATTTT
>TRBJ1-3|-|few|TRBV29-1
CSVEDRGGGGNTIYF
TGCAGCGTTGAAGATCGTGGGGGAGGCGGAAACACCATATATTTT